This entry concerns a single T cell receptor (beta chain). Its antigen is currently unknown. This entry comes from a study of cytomegalovirus exposure and HLA in healthy donors. Donors consisted of healthy bone marrow donors. The ends were cut back, 7 bases at V and 5 bases at J, with 18 bases in the middle. The CDR3 is made up of 15 amino acids. Germline assignment: CDR1 MNHEY and CDR2 SVGAGI. With 60 Vbeta and 13 Jbeta primers, the PCR was carried out. Method: immunoSEQ multiplex PCR; TCRdb's copy keeps in-frame clones and lacks some. In the table there are 210,000 or so clones, approximately 88% of which are singletons. Study-wide results and caveats: The authors judged a highly shared variant cluster likely a sequencing artifact. In presence/absence analyses, roughly uniform sequencing depth across donors was assumed. Analysis was carried out at a later point, and it linked a missense DCLRE1C variant to TCR beta V- and J-gene trimming.

This receptor was obtained from a boy aged 2 to 10 in good health and CMV-seronegative. Input material: PBMCs. The rearrangement uses TRBV6-5 and TRBJ2-1, with no clear D. The CDR3 DNA follows: TGTGCCAGCACCCCACTTTCCAAGGCGGACAATGAGCAGTTCTTC. This translates into CASTPLSKADNEQFF.